This TCR beta chain was observed in a study of radiation and T cells in renal cell carcinoma. For the study at large: Nephrectomy followed 15 Gy stereotactic body radiation by 4 weeks.

Germline V gives CDR1 MNHEY, CDR2 SMNVEV (reference sequence). V dropped 1 base and J dropped 1 base, with 10 bases sitting between them. This CDR3 has 15 residues. The time point was: baseline pretreatment blood. Sample treatment: 15 Gy SBRT to primary tumor, nephrectomy 4 weeks later. The patient's renal cell carcinoma had clear cell pathology. TCRdb's copy holds only in-frame clones and misses some; the assay was immunoSEQ multiplex PCR. Among under 65,000 clones listed, approximately 80% were seen once. The specimen comprised blood, sampled from a patient whose treatment included radiotherapy and nephrectomy. The TCR comes from a man aged 55 to 70 with renal cell carcinoma. The rearrangement links TRBV27 to TRBJ1-1, with D unclear. For the CDR3, the DNA is TGTGCCAGCAGTTTATATCCGGGTCGGAACACTGAAGCTTTCTTT. Translating gives CASSLYPGRNTEAFF.